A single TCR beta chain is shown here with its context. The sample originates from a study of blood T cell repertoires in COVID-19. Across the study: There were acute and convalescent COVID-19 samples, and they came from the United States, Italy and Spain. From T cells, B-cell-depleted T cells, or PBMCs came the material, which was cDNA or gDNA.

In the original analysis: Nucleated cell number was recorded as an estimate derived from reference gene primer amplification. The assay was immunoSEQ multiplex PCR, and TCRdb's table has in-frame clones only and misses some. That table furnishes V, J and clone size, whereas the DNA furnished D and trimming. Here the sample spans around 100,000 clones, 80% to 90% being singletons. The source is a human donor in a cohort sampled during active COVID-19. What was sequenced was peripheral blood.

Written as DNA, the CDR3 is TGTGCCAGCAGTTACTCCCAGGCGGGATACAATGAGCAGTTCTTC. Its protein product is CASSYSQAGYNEQFF. The chain recombines TRBV6-5 with TRBJ2-1; possibly TRBD2 for D (6 bases). This CDR3 is 15 amino acids long. From germline, CDR1 is MNHEY and CDR2 SVGAGI. V was shortened by 0 bases and J by 4 bases, with 10 bases between the two germline ends.